The rows below give T cell receptor beta chains drawn from one sample of a study of blood T cell repertoires in COVID-19. TCRdb keeps only in-frame clones here, not all; method: immunoSEQ multiplex PCR. The table shows fewer than 500,000 clones, with around 87% occurring only once. Input material: PBMCs or T cells enriched from blood (not recorded which). The receptor source for this set is a man aged 25 to 40 who had recovered from COVID-19. Both conserved end residues are part of each CDR3. The D gene is left open where the match is weak. Expanded clones get a size class; other rows say once, few or many, or leave the size out.

.,TRBJ1-6,.,TRBV14,CASSQAFRNSPLHF,TGTGCCAGCAGCCAGGCGTTCAGGAATTCACCCCTCCACTTT
.,TRBJ1-5,.,TRBV9,CASSVGGIQPQHF,TGTGCCAGCAGCGTAGGAGGGATTCAGCCCCAGCATTTT
.,TRBJ2-5,.,TRBV7-2,CASSLALVRGQETQYF,TGTGCCAGCAGCTTAGCGTTAGTTAGGGGCCAAGAGACCCAGTACTTC
.,TRBJ1-6,.,TRBV5-1,CASSLSGAGRSPLHF,TGCGCCAGCAGCTTAAGTGGGGCAGGGAGGTCACCCCTCCACTTT
.,TRBJ1-1,.,TRBV29-1,CSTERGAGNTEAFF,TGCAGCACCGAACGGGGGGCTGGGAACACTGAAGCTTTCTTT
.,TRBJ1-2,.,TRBV5-1,CASSYGTTTNYGYTF,TGCGCCAGCAGTTACGGGACAACAACTAACTATGGCTACACCTTC
TRBD2,TRBJ2-3,.,TRBV19,CASSIAGGTTDTQYF,TGTGCCAGTAGTATCGCGGGGGGGACCACAGATACGCAGTATTTT
TRBD1,TRBJ1-1,.,TRBV2,CASSGDSLNTEAFF,TGTGCCAGCAGTGGGGACAGTTTGAACACTGAAGCTTTCTTT
TRBD1,TRBJ1-1,.,TRBV19,CASSDWTGMNTEAFF,TGTGCCAGTAGTGACTGGACAGGGATGAACACTGAAGCTTTCTTT
.,TRBJ1-6,.,TRBV4-2,CASSQDESSYNSPLHF,TGTGCCAGCAGCCAAGATGAGAGCTCCTATAATTCACCCCTCCACTTT
.,TRBJ2-1,.,TRBV3-1/TRBV3-2,CASINNLPPPGNNEQFF,TGTGCCAGCATCAATAACCTACCACCGCCGGGGAACAATGAGCAGTTCTTC
TRBD1,TRBJ1-2,.,TRBV5-1,CASSQDRSINYGYTF,TGCGCCAGCAGCCAGGACAGGTCTATAAACTATGGCTACACCTTC
.,TRBJ1-6,once,TRBV6-5,CATLPGQGNSPLHF,TGTGCCACCCTCCCTGGGCAGGGTAATTCACCCCTCCACTTT
.,TRBJ2-3,.,TRBV18,CASSGVAGITYTQYF,TGTGCCAGCTCAGGAGTTGCGGGGATCACGTATACGCAGTATTTT
.,TRBJ2-7,.,TRBV7-9,CASSSFGTLSYEQYF,TGTGCCAGCAGCTCGTTTGGGACACTGTCCTACGAGCAGTACTTC
.,TRBJ1-1,.,TRBV25-1,CASSQRNTEAFF,TGTGCCAGCAGTCAGCGGAACACTGAAGCTTTCTTT
TRBD2,TRBJ2-1,.,TRBV27,CASSTHSGGATYNEQFF,TGTGCCAGCAGTACCCACAGCGGGGGGGCCACCTACAATGAGCAGTTCTTC
TRBD2,TRBJ2-7,.,TRBV11-3,CASSPFSGEGYEQYF,TGTGCCAGCAGCCCATTTAGCGGGGAGGGCTACGAGCAGTACTTC
.,TRBJ1-1,.,TRBV20-1,CSARGTAPAFF,TGCAGTGCTAGAGGGACAGCTCCTGCTTTCTTT
.,TRBJ1-1,.,TRBV10-1,CASSDPRTEAFF,TGCGCCAGCAGTGACCCCAGGACTGAAGCTTTCTTT
.,TRBJ1-6,.,TRBV3-1/TRBV3-2,CASSQSGAPLHF,TGTGCCAGCAGCCAATCCGGGGCACCCCTCCACTTT
.,TRBJ1-2,.,TRBV10-3,CAIRGGSGYTF,TGTGCCATCAGGGGAGGGTCTGGCTACACCTTC
.,TRBJ2-3,.,TRBV4-2,CASSRTIRDTQYF,TGTGCCAGCAGCCGGACTATAAGAGATACGCAGTATTTT
.,TRBJ1-2,.,TRBV5-1,CASSLEPGGTYGYTF,TGCGCCAGCAGCTTGGAACCGGGAGGGACCTATGGCTACACCTTC
.,TRBJ1-3,.,TRBV30,CAWTPLVSGNTIYF,TGTGCCTGGACTCCCCTCGTCTCTGGAAACACCATATATTTT
.,TRBJ1-6,.,TRBV7-8,CASSPDTYNSPLHF,TGTGCCAGCAGCCCGGACACTTATAATTCACCCCTCCACTTT
TRBD2,TRBJ2-7,.,TRBV12-3/TRBV12-4,CASSSWAGEGQYF,TGTGCCAGCAGTTCGTGGGCGGGAGAAGGGCAGTACTTC
TRBD1,TRBJ2-4,.,TRBV19,CASSPGTGQPKNIQYF,TGTGCCAGTAGTCCCGGGACAGGGCAACCCAAAAACATTCAGTACTTC
TRBD2,TRBJ2-3,.,TRBV5-4,CASSLYSGGATDTQYF,TGTGCCAGCAGCTTGTATAGCGGGGGGGCGACAGATACGCAGTATTTT
.,TRBJ2-3,.,TRBV18,CASSPPSGTDTQYF,TGTGCCAGCTCACCCCCGTCTGGCACAGATACGCAGTATTTT
TRBD1,TRBJ1-6,.,TRBV19,CASKTGGESPLHF,TGTGCCAGTAAGACAGGGGGGGAATCACCCCTCCACTTT
.,TRBJ1-5,.,TRBV5-6,CASSLDRDQPQHF,TGTGCCAGCAGCTTGGACAGGGATCAGCCCCAGCATTTT
.,TRBJ2-7,few,TRBV11-1,CASSPSSGHSYEQYF,TGTGCCAGCAGCCCCTCGAGCGGGCATTCCTACGAGCAGTACTTC
.,TRBJ2-2,.,TRBV3-1/TRBV3-2,CASSQFQAGELFF,TGTGCCAGCAGCCAATTCCAGGCCGGGGAGCTGTTTTTT
TRBD2,TRBJ2-2,.,TRBV5-1,CASSLSGGLTGELFF,TGCGCCAGCAGCTTGAGCGGGGGGCTCACCGGGGAGCTGTTTTTT
TRBD1,TRBJ1-2,.,TRBV7-2,CASSFPGQGNYGYTF,TGTGCCAGCAGCTTCCCTGGACAGGGGAACTATGGCTACACCTTC
.,TRBJ1-1,.,TRBV29-1,CSVGRGMNTEAFF,TGCAGCGTTGGAAGAGGGATGAACACTGAAGCTTTCTTT
TRBD1,TRBJ1-1,.,TRBV5-1,CASSPGQGQSEAFF,TGCGCCAGCAGCCCCGGACAGGGGCAGTCTGAAGCTTTCTTT
TRBD1,TRBJ2-7,.,TRBV6-2/TRBV6-3,CASSQRQGGINEQYF,TGTGCCAGCAGCCAACGACAGGGGGGTATCAACGAGCAGTACTTC
.,TRBJ1-4,once,TRBV19,CASSTTATNEKLFF,TGTGCCAGTAGTACGACAGCAACTAATGAAAAACTGTTTTTT
.,TRBJ2-1,.,TRBV25-1,CASERSGGNEQFF,TGTGCCAGCGAACGTTCAGGAGGCAATGAGCAGTTCTTC
.,TRBJ2-1,.,TRBV11-3,CASSLTGGNEQFF,TGTGCCAGCAGCTTGACTGGAGGTAATGAGCAGTTCTTC
.,TRBJ1-2,.,TRBV4-3,CASSQTTGANYGYTF,TGCGCCAGCAGCCAGACGACAGGAGCTAACTATGGCTACACCTTC
.,TRBJ1-2,.,TRBV11-2,CASSSIRVSPGGYTF,TGTGCCAGCAGCTCCATCAGGGTATCTCCCGGGGGCTACACCTTC
TRBD1,TRBJ2-7,.,TRBV19,CASSIDPDRVSYEQYF,TGTGCCAGTAGTATAGATCCGGACAGGGTCTCCTACGAGCAGTACTTC
TRBD1,TRBJ1-1,.,TRBV7-6,CASMGTGNTEAFF,TGTGCCAGCATGGGGACAGGGAACACTGAAGCTTTCTTT
TRBD2,TRBJ2-2,.,TRBV27,CASSLSSPGGAFANTGELFF,TGTGCCAGCAGTTTATCGTCGCCCGGGGGGGCATTCGCGAACACCGGGGAGCTGTTTTTT
.,TRBJ1-1,.,TRBV12-3/TRBV12-4,CASRGPPGTEAFF,TGTGCCAGCAGAGGTCCCCCGGGGACTGAAGCTTTCTTT
.,TRBJ1-2,.,TRBV5-1,CASSLSALRQASNYGYTF,TGCGCCAGCAGCTTGTCTGCCCTTCGACAGGCTTCCAACTATGGCTACACCTTC
.,TRBJ2-6,.,TRBV5-1,CASSLQVTGANVLTF,TGCGCCAGCAGCTTACAGGTGACTGGGGCCAACGTCCTGACTTTC
.,TRBJ1-1,few,TRBV6-5,CASSYRTVNTEAFF,TGTGCCAGCAGTTACAGGACAGTTAACACTGAAGCTTTCTTT
.,TRBJ1-5,few,TRBV2,CASKVGGASNQPQHF,TGTGCCAGCAAGGTTGGAGGGGCGAGCAATCAGCCCCAGCATTTT
TRBD1,TRBJ1-2,.,TRBV19,CASSIAGQGKGYTF,TGTGCCAGTAGTATAGCCGGACAGGGGAAAGGCTACACCTTC